This TCR beta chain was retrieved from a study of a mutant IDH1 vaccine in newly diagnosed glioma (dated by TCRdb to about 2021). For the wider study: Vaccination was initiated 4-6 weeks after radiotherapy alone, or concurrently with temozolomide cycles in the chemotherapy-containing groups. The week-35 safety follow-up was designated visit V12, and the week-47 end of study was designated visit V13. Six visits were used for peripheral blood collection: V03 (baseline), V05, V07, V10, V12 and V13. For exploratory analyses, roughly 25 treated patients had longitudinal TCRB deep sequencing done wherever samples were available. Before enrollment, most patients had been given radiochemotherapy with temozolomide as standard therapy, while the rest had received either radiotherapy alone or temozolomide alone. The roughly 32 treated patients were approximately 62% male and around 40% female, with a mean age of around 40 years.

Summary of the overall study and its limitations: No apparent relationship was observed between pseudoprogression and alterations in the top peripheral T cell clonotypes detected by TCRB sequencing. PBMC samples for TCRB deep sequencing were selected based on availability. The authors noted that analyses of patient blood samples could not be reproduced because of sample limitations. Immune responses induced by the vaccine were seen in roughly 92% of patients across multiple MHC alleles.

The CDR3 has 13 amino acids, counting the end cysteine and phenylalanine. Only the CDR3 DNA is retained, 39 bases long and in frame from the first base. CDR1 and CDR2, looked up from the germline V gene, are SNHLY and FYNNEI. V and J lose 6 bases and 0 bases, and a span of 8 bases separates them. Library generation was performed with the immunoSEQ multiplex PCR assay. Rearranged TCR beta chain sequences were amplified with the hsTCRB Kit following the manufacturer's protocol. An Illumina MiSeq was used to sequence the TCRB libraries. As for the original processing: The proprietary platform of the kit vendor was used for demultiplexing, trimming and gene mapping. The immuneACCESS repertoire file appears here via TCRdb, limited to in-frame rearrangements. These files lack a portion of the clones; in checked studies, under half of the deficit traces to unresolved V genes, and the cause of the others is not known. V, J and clone size reflect that table, while D and trimming were determined from the DNA. Within this sample are around 60,000 clones, with around 80% of them counted one time only. Less than 4.5% of the sample is in the top ten clones.

The sample's time point label, in plain terms: week 35, safety follow-up. Each vaccine dose, consisting of 300 ug of a 20-mer mutant IDH1 peptide in Montanide, was administered subcutaneously with topical imiquimod. Patients received eight vaccinations in weeks 1, 3, 5, 7, 11, 15, 19 and 23, corresponding to visits V03 through V10. Newly diagnosed WHO grade 3 or 4 IDH1-mutant astrocytomas showing loss of nuclear ATRX were present in the donors. The samples were drawn from NOA16, a multicentre, single-arm, open-label phase I trial in Germany that tested a mutant IDH1 peptide vaccine in humans for the first time. Genomic DNA for TCRB sequencing was extracted from EDTA blood using the DNeasy Blood and Tissue Kit. Worth noting for this clone: Its antigen target is currently unknown. No quality values exist for individual bases; no much larger clone is one base distant.

The chain uses TRBV2 and TRBJ1-1; the D gene lacks a confident call. The TCR sequence derives from a man younger than 40 with glioma. Source: PBMCs, taken from a glioma patient whose treatment included an IDH1 peptide vaccine. The CDR3 sequence is CASSPTMNTEAFF. The DNA reads TGTGCCAGCAGCCCCACGATGAACACTGAAGCTTTCTTT.